This entry describes one T cell receptor beta chain. These data are taken from a study of blood T cell repertoires in COVID-19. Assay: immunoSEQ multiplex PCR; the TCRdb copy retains only in-frame clones and omits some. The sample holds over 350,000 clones; roughly 88% are singletons and the top ten take approximately 1%. This CDR3 has 12 amino acids. Trimming stripped 5 bases from V and 8 bases from J, with 13 bases between. This chain uses TRBV12-3 or TRBV12-4 with TRBJ2-7; weak D call: TRBD1 (6 bases). The clonotype comes from a woman aged 25 to 39 with acute COVID-19. What was sequenced was PBMCs or T cells enriched from blood (not recorded which). The CDR3 DNA follows: TGTGCCAGCAGTCCACCAACAGGGAAGCAGTACTTC. Protein product: CASSPPTGKQYF.